The present entry profiles one TCR beta chain with its context. Its antigen is unknown. It has no much larger one-base neighbor in the sample; base qualities were not kept. The cohort was made up of 500 to 800 healthy bone marrow donors. All cohort members were sampled while nominally healthy, although unrecorded immune exposures were likely present. The donor tested CMV seronegative, placing the donor among the 352 seronegative members of the cohort. Every donor gave a peripheral blood sample, and the peripheral blood mononuclear cells from that sample were used for TCR beta sequencing. Genomic DNA extraction from the blood cell samples was performed with the Qiagen DNeasy Blood Extraction Kit. Library creation used the immunoSEQ multiplex PCR assay. A mixture of 60 forward primers for TCR Vbeta segments and 13 reverse primers for TCR Jbeta segments was used in the multiplex PCR. A multiplex PCR assay on genomic DNA amplified the CDR3 region of rearranged TCR beta genes. The amplified TCR beta libraries were sequenced on the Illumina HiSeq System as 87-base-pair reads. On the study's bioinformatics: Across the 670 or so repertoires, a later analysis counted roughly 77 million unique TCR beta chains, some 11 million of which were shared by at least two donors. A nearest-neighbor algorithm error-corrected the raw reads and collapsed the reads into unique sequences, merging closely related sequences to remove PCR and sequencing errors. Alignment of CDR3 sequences to IMGT reference sequences was used to assign V, D and J gene segments. For a sequence to be retained, a match of at least six nucleotides was required to both a V gene segment and a J gene segment. Rearrangements were called productive when the CDR3 lacked stop codons and stayed in frame with V and J; all others were non-productive. CDR3 was defined according to IMGT convention as the region running from the second conserved V-encoded cysteine to the conserved J-encoded phenylalanine. The earlier analysis of fewer than 750 of the donors excluded sequences that lacked an unambiguous match to a single V gene segment. In an earlier analysis of more than 500 of the donors, a V segment was called functional when productive rearrangements were above 56.7%, and segregating when the standard deviation between donors exceeded 5%. A statistical classification framework was built to diagnose cytomegalovirus status from the catalog of TCR beta chain sequences. V and J gene assignment, in a later analysis, came from comparing TCR nucleotide sequences with IMGT/GENE-DB human TR gene sequences. Using the TCRdist pipeline, a later analysis assigned CDR3 sequences along with most-parsimonious VDJ recombination scenarios. A later analysis defined each TCR beta chain by its CDR3 amino acid sequence plus V-gene family, and excluded reads lacking a unique V-gene family. As a way to deal with suspected cross-contamination and a sequencing artifact, a later analysis dropped 450 to 600 nucleotide sequences that were highly shared and had low generation probability. For each public chain, a later analysis derived a clonal expansion index from normalized ranks of inferred template counts within each repertoire. A later analysis computed generation probabilities with a VDJ recombination model fitted to out-of-frame rearrangements, and checked the results against IGoR. Hypergeometric tests were used in a later analysis to score TCR-TCR, TCR-HLA and TCR-CMV co-occurrence, with a repertoire-size bias correction applied to the TCR pairs. In a later analysis, false discovery rates were estimated by permuting HLA or CMV assignments 20 times. In a later analysis, co-occurring TCRs were grouped using DBSCAN, and TCRdist sequence similarity was added for clustering within HLA-allele-positive subsets. Co-occurrence clustering excluded repertoires with fewer than 30,000 or more than 120,000 public chains, plus five with anomalous nucleotide sharing. Here the immuneACCESS table is served through TCRdb, limited to in-frame sequences with V and J called. Missing clones are a known gap in these copies; in checked studies unresolved V genes cover under half, and the rest lacks a known reason. V and J calls and clone size follow that table, whereas D and trimming were derived from the DNA. The sample contains 150,000 or so clones, over 75% of them found a single time. Jointly, the top ten make up 2% to 2.5% of the sample.

This sample is part of a study of cytomegalovirus exposure and HLA in healthy donors (dated by TCRdb to 2017 to 2019). Regarding the research as a whole: An earlier analysis of several hundred of the donors reported 250 to 350 Gb of sequence data and around 100 million unique TCR beta sequences obtained from roughly 170 million T cells. To study patterns of TCR occurrence, a later analysis re-analyzed previously published TCR beta repertoires from hundreds of donors and added high-resolution HLA genotyping. The study aimed to test whether signatures of past pathogen exposure could be identified by cataloging public T cell receptors. A later genetic analysis used genome-wide SNP genotypes for about 65% of the roughly 700 donors, treating that subset as a discovery cohort. An early release that covered more than 550 HLA-typed donors contained approximately 300 gigabases of sequencing data and tens of millions of unique TCR sequences. The later analysis used no new phenotypic data to find candidate immune exposures, relying instead on TCR beta sequences and their occurrence across donors. All discovery cohort repertoires had been generated on a single sequencing platform. On average, around 240,000 unique TCR beta nucleotide sequences were sequenced per donor among 398 genotyped donors of the cohort, with 15% to 20% of those sequences being non-productive. To predict cytomegalovirus infection status, the study combined high-throughput TCR immunosequencing, statistical association of individual TCRs with disease status, and machine learning. The number of donors typed differed by locus, with about 629-640 for A, B, C, DRB1 and DQB1, roughly 520 for DQA1, 600 to 610 for DPA1, and over 400 for DPB1. Donor age, sex, ethnicity and CMV serostatus were compiled alongside the repertoire data. Both class I and class II loci were covered by HLA typing, at four-digit resolution. The genetic ancestry cluster associated with self-reported Caucasian donors included 81% of the 350 to 500 genotyped donors. Along with the approximately 600-subject first cohort, a separate validation cohort of over a hundred different subjects was used. Four or five DR-DQ haplotypes were handled as single units for association and clustering because linkage in the cohort was strong. The T cell repertoires of under 750 subjects were profiled by immunosequencing and related to cytomegalovirus serostatus. An earlier analysis of some 600 of the donors applied high-throughput TCR beta sequencing to assess whether each TCR beta V gene segment acted as functional or pseudogenic.

Germline trimming: 4 bases from V, 2 bases from J; junction bases outside gene matches: 1. From its cysteine to its phenylalanine, the CDR3 spans 13 amino acids. Only CDR3 DNA is held: 39 bases, read in frame from base 1. Taken from the germline V gene, the CDR1 and CDR2 loops are ENHRY and SYGVKD. Study-wide conclusions, independent of this receptor: Some IMGT-functional V segments, including TRBV6-2 and TRBV6-3, could not be told apart with the 87-base-pair reads, so those segments were excluded. In a later analysis, the rate of TCR association differed among HLA loci, with DRB1 alleles having the most associated TCRs and HLA-C alleles having the fewest. A later analysis found that most CMV-associated TCR beta chains appeared HLA-restricted, with HLA associations seemingly driven largely by CMV exposure. Only TCR beta chains were sequenced in this cohort, and the absence of alpha or paired-chain data limited detectable features. Cytomegalovirus status was reported to be diagnosed by the classifier with high specificity and sensitivity in both the original and validation cohorts. A group of highly shared sequence variants was considered likely to be a technical artifact of the sequencing pipeline. In a later analysis, HLA-associated TCR beta chains were found to be more clonally expanded and to have lower generation probabilities than equally common non-associated chains. In an earlier analysis of approximately 600 of the donors, most TCR beta V segments were observed in productive rearrangements about 90% or about 30% of the time, broadly matching IMGT annotations. Because counts were too low, about 18 rarely observed V segments, including chromosome 9 orphons, were excluded from the earlier analysis of under 650 of the donors. A further reported finding was that TCR beta sequences accurately predicted the HLA-A and HLA-B alleles for most subjects in the first cohort. Strong co-occurrence of HLA alleles, especially DR and DQ, made assigning TCR associations to individual alleles difficult. The only immune exposure information available for the cohort was CMV serostatus. Correlated functional status among segregating V segments might reflect linkage disequilibrium, but an unknown experimental factor could not be ruled out. Presence/absence analyses assumed roughly uniform sequencing depth across donors, an assumption that may not hold. A total of 150 or so TCR beta chains were listed by the study as associated with cytomegalovirus. In a later genetic analysis, a missense DCLRE1C variant was associated with V-gene and J-gene trimming of TCR beta chains, and the association was replicated in an independent cohort. According to a later analysis, parvovirus B19, influenza, CMV and Epstein-Barr virus appeared linked to several top co-occurrence clusters. Most TCR sequences were observed very rarely across donors, whereas some public TCRs were present in many individuals. A later analysis associated about 17,000 TCR beta sequences with specific HLA alleles at a false discovery rate of 0.05. The authors suggested that the approach could potentially be generalized to other disease states and immunological phenotypes. In vitro tests confirmed that a few of the cytomegalovirus-associated TCR beta chains recognize cytomegalovirus antigens. According to a later genetic analysis, donors in an Asian-associated ancestry cluster had fewer N-insertions in productive TCRs than the approximately 670-donor mean. HLA typing was unavailable for some donors at each locus, so association tests used only the typed subset.

The material sequenced was PBMCs. The sequence joins TRBV10-3 to TRBJ2-5; 7 junctional bases match TRBD1. The origin of this receptor is a man aged 45-65 years in good health and CMV-seronegative. The DNA is as follows: TGTGCCATCAGTGTGACAGGGCAAGAGACCCAGTACTTC. It codes for CAISVTGQETQYF.